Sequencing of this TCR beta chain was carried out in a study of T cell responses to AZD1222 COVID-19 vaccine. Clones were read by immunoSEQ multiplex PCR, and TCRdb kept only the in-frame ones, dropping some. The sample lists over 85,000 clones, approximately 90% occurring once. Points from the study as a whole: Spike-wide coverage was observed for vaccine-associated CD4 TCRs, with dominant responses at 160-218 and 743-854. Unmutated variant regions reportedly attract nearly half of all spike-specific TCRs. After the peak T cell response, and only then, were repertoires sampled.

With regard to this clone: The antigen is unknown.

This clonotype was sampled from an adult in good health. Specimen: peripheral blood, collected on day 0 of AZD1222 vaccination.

CDR3 coding DNA: TGTGCCAGCAGCCAAGATGGGTCCCCCCGGACCGGGGAGCTGTTTTTT. Translating it yields CASSQDGSPRTGELFF. The rearrangement uses TRBV3-1 (or the pseudogene TRBV3-2) and TRBJ2-2; D unresolved. The CDR3 covers 16 residues. V was clipped by 0 bases and J by 5 bases, with 13 bases between them. The germline gives CDR1 LGHDT, CDR2 YNNKEL (reference sequence).